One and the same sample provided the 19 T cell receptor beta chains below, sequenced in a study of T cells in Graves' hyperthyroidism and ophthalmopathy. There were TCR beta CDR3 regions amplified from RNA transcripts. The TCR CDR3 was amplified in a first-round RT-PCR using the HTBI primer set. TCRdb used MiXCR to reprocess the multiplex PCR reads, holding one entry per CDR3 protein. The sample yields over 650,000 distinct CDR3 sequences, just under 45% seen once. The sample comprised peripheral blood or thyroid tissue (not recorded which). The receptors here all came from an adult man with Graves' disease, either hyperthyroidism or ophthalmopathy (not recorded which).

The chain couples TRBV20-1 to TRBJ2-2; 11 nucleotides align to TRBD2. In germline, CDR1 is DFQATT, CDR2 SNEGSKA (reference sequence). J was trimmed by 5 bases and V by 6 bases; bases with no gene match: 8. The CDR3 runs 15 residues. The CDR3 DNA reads TGCAGTGCACTAGGGACTAGCGGAACGACCGGGGAGCTGTTTTTT. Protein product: CSALGTSGTTGELFF.

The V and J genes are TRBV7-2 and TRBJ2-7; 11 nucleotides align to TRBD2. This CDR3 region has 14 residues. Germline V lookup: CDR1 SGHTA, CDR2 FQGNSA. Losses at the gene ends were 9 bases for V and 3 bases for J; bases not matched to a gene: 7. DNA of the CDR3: TGTGCCAGTACCCTAGGACTAGCGGGCTACGAGCAGTACTTC. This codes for CASTLGLAGYEQYF.

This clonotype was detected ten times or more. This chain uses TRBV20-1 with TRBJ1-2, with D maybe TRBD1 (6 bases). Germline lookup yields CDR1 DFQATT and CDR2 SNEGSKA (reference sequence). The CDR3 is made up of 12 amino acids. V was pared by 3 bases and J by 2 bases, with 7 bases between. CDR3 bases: TGCAGTGCTAGGAGGGGGAACTATGGCTACACCTTC. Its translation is CSARRGNYGYTF.

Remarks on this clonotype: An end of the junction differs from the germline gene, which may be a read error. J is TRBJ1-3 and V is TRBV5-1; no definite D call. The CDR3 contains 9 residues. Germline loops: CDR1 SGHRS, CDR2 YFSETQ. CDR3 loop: CASSLGSAF. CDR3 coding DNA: TGCGCCAGCAGCTTGGGATCGGCTTTT. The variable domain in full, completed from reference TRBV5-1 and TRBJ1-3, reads KAGVTQTPRYLIKTRGQQVTLSCSPISGHRSVSWYQQTPGQGLQFLFEYFSETQRNKGNFPGRFSGRQFSNSRSEMNVSTLELGDSALYLCASSLGSAFGEGSWLTVV.

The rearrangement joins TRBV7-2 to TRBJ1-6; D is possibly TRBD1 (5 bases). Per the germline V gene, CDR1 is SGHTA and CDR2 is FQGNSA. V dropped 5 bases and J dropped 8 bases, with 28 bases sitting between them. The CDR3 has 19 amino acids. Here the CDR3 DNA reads TGTGCCAGCAGCACCCCTGGCCGGGGCAACGAGGGACTACATTCACCCCTCCACTTT. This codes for CASSTPGRGNEGLHSPLHF.

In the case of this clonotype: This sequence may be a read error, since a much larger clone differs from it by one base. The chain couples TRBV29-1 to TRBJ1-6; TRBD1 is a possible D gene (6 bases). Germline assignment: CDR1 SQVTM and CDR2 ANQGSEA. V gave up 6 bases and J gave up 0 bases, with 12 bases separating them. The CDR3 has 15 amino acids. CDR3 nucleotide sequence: TGCAGCGTCCAGATAGGGGGCTCCTATAATTCACCCCTCCACTTT. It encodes CSVQIGGSYNSPLHF.

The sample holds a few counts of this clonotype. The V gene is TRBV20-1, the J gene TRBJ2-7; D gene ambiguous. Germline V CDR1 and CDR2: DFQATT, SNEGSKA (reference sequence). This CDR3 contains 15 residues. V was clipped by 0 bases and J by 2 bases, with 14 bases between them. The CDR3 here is CSARDLDGGTYEQYF. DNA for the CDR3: TGCAGTGCTAGAGATTTGGACGGCGGAACCTACGAGCAGTACTTC.

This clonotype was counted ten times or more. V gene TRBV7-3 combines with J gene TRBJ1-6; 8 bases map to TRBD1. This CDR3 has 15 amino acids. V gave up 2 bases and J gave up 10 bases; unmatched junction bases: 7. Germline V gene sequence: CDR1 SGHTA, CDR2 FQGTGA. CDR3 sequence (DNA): TGTGCCAGCAGCTTATCTTCACAGGGGGAGTCACCCCTCCACTTT. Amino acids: CASSLSSQGESPLHF.

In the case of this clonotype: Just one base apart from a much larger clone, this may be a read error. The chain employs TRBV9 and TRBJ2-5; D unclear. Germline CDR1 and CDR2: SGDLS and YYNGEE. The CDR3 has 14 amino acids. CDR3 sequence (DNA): TGTGTCAGCAGCGTATCGGTGTTCCAAGAGACCCAGTACTTC. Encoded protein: CVSSVSVFQETQYF. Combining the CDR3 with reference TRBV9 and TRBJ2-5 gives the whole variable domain DSGVTQTPKHLITATGQRVTLRCSPRSGDLSVYWYQQSLDQGLQFLIQYYNGEERAKGNILERFSAQQFPDLHSELNLSSLELGDSALYFCVSSVSVFQETQYFGPGTRLLVL.

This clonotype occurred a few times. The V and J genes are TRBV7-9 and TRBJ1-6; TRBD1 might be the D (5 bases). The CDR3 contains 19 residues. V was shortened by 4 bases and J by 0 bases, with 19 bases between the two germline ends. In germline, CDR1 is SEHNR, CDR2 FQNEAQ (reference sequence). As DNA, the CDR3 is TGTGCCAGCAGCTCGGGCGCAGGGAGATTAAGCTCCTATAATTCACCCCTCCACTTT. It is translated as CASSSGAGRLSSYNSPLHF.

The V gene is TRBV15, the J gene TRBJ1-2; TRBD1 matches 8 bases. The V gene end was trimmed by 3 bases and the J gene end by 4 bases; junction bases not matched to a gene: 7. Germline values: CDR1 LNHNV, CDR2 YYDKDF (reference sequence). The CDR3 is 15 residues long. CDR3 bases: TGTGCCACCAGCAGCCCCGGACAGGGTGGCTATGGCTACACCTTC. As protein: CATSSPGQGGYGYTF.

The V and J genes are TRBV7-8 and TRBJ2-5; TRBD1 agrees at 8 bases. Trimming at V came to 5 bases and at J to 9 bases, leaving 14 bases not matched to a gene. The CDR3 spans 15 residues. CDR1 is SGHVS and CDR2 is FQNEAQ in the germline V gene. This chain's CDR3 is CASSKTGEEGQPQYF. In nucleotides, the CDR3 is TGTGCCAGCAGCAAGACAGGGGAGGAGGGGCAGCCCCAGTACTTC.

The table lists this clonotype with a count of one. This CDR3 is CASSQAAREGHTEAFF. CDR3 in DNA: TGTGCCAGCAGCCAAGCCGCCCGGGAGGGTCACACTGAAGCTTTCTTT. The chain has TRBV7-9 and TRBJ1-1; unclear D gene. The CDR3 has 16 residues. Germline V gene lookup returns CDR1 SEHNR and CDR2 FQNEAQ (reference sequence). Trimming removed 5 bases from V and 3 bases from J, with 19 bases in between.

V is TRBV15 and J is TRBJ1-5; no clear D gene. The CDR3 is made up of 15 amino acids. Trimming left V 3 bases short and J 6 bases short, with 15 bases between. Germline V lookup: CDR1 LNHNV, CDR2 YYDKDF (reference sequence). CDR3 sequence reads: CATSSESWGTQPQHF. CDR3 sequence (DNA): TGTGCCACCAGCAGTGAGAGTTGGGGAACTCAGCCCCAGCATTTT.

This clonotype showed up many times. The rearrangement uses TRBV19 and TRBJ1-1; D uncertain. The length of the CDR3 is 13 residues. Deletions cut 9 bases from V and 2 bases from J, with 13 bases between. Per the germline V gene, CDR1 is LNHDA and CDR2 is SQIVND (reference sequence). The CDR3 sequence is CASSIDPNTEAFF. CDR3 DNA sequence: TGTGCCAGCAGCATCGACCCCAACACTGAAGCTTTCTTT.

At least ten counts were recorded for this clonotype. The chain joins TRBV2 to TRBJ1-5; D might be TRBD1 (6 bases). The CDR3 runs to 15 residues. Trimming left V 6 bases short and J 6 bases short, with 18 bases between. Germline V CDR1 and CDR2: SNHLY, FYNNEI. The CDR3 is CASRRDTGGIQPQHF. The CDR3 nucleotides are TGTGCCAGCAGGAGGGACACGGGCGGGATTCAGCCCCAGCATTTT.

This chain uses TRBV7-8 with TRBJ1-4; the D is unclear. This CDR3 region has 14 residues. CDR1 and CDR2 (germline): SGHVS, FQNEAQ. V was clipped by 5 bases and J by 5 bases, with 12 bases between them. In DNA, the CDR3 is TGTGCCAGCAGCCTCGCCCTTGGGAATGAAAAACTGTTTTTT. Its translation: CASSLALGNEKLFF.

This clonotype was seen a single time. CDR3 nucleotide sequence: TGTGCCAGCAGTGGGACAGGGAGGAATCGTGATGAAAAACTGTTTTTT. It codes for CASSGTGRNRDEKLFF. This chain uses TRBV6-5 with TRBJ1-4; 9 bases agree with TRBD1. The length of the CDR3 is 16 residues. V gave up 5 bases and J gave up 6 bases; unmatched junction bases: 10. Germline loops: CDR1 MNHEY, CDR2 SVGAGI.

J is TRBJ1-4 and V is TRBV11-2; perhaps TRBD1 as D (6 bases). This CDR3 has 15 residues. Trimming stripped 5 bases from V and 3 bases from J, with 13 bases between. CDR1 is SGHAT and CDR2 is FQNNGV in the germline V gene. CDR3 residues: CASSPRGNSNEKLFF. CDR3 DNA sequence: TGTGCCAGCAGCCCCAGGGGTAACTCTAATGAAAAACTGTTTTTT.